This T cell receptor beta chain was observed in a study of patients and donors after allogeneic stem cell transplantation. CDR3 length: 13 residues. Germline CDR1 reads SGHTA; CDR2 reads FQGNSA. Trimming removed 4 bases at V and 3 bases at J, with 10 bases between. TCRdb itself ran the RT-PCR reads through MiXCR, one entry per CDR3 protein. The sample consists of hundreds of thousands of distinct CDR3 sequences, under 20% of them appearing once. This clonotype was detected ten times or more. Specimen: blood, either unsorted or a sorted T cell fraction (not recorded which). This sequence was found in a human donor who was either an allogeneic HSCT recipient or a stem cell or donor lymphocyte infusion donor (not recorded which). It is not recorded whose cells these are; they may come from a transplant donor. This chain connects TRBV7-2 to TRBJ2-7; D unclear. The CDR3 here is CASSSSLYYEQYF. The CDR3 coding sequence is TGTGCCAGCAGCTCGTCACTCTACTACGAGCAGTACTTC.